This paragraph reports one T cell receptor (beta chain). Antigen unknown. The entry originates in a study of OX40 agonist ivuxolimab in advanced cancers. Profiled with immunoSEQ multiplex PCR; TCRdb holds only in-frame clones, not every one. The sample yields around 64,000 clones, roughly nine tenths seen once. Study-wide findings and caveats: In the 0.1 to 3.0 mg/kg range, CD4+ and CD8+ blood T cells had expanded clonally by week 6. It was also the case that some nonresponders had low normalized T-cell clonal expansion.

The junction had 5 bases not matched to a gene; V was cut back by 4 bases and J by 9 bases. The CDR3 has 12 residues. Germline V gene sequence: CDR1 SGHNT, CDR2 YYREEE (reference sequence). Here the sequenced sample was CD4+ or CD8+ T cells sorted from blood, taken in a trial of the OX40 agonist ivuxolimab. The chain couples TRBV5-4 to TRBJ1-2, with TRBD1 matching over 8 bases. The sequence was obtained from an adult with an advanced solid tumor such as melanoma, head and neck, liver or kidney cancer. This CDR3 is CASSPGQASYTF. The CDR3, as DNA: TGTGCCAGCAGCCCGGGACAGGCCAGCTACACCTTC. Full variable domain (remainder filled in from reference TRBV5-4 and TRBJ1-2): ETGVTQSPTHLIKTRGQQVTLRCSSQSGHNTVSWYQQALGQGPQFIFQYYREEENGRGNFPPRFSGLQFPNYSSELNVNALELDDSALYLCASSPGQASYTFGSGTRLTVV.